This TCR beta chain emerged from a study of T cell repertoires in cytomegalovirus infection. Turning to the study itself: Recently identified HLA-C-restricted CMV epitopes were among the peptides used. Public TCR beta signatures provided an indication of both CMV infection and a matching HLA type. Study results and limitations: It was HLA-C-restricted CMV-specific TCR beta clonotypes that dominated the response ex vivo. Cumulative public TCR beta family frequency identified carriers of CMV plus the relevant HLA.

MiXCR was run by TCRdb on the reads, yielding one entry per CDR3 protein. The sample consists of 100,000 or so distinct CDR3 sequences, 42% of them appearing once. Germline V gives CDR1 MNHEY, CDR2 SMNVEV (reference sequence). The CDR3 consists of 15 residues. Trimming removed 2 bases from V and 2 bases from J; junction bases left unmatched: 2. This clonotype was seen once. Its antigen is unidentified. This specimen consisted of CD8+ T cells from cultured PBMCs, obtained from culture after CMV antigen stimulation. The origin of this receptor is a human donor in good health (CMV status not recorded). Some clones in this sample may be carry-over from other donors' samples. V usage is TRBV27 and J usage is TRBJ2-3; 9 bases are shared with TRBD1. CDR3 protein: CASSLGQGITDTQYF. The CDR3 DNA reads TGTGCCAGCAGTTTAGGACAGGGGATCACAGATACGCAGTATTTT.